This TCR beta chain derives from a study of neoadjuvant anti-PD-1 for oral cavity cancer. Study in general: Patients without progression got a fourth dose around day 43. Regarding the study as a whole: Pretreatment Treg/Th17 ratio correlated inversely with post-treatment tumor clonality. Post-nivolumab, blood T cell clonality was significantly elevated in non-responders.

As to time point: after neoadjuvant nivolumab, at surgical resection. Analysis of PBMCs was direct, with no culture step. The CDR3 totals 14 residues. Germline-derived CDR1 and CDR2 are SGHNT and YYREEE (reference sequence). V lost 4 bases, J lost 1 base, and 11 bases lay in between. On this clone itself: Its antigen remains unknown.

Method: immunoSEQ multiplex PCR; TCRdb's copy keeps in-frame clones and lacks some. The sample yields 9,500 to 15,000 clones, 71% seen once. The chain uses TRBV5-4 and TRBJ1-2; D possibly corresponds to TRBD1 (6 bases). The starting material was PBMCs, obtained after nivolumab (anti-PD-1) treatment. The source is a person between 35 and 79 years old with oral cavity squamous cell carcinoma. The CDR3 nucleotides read TGTGCCAGCAGCCCGGACAGATTTAACTATGGCTACACCTTC. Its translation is CASSPDRFNYGYTF.